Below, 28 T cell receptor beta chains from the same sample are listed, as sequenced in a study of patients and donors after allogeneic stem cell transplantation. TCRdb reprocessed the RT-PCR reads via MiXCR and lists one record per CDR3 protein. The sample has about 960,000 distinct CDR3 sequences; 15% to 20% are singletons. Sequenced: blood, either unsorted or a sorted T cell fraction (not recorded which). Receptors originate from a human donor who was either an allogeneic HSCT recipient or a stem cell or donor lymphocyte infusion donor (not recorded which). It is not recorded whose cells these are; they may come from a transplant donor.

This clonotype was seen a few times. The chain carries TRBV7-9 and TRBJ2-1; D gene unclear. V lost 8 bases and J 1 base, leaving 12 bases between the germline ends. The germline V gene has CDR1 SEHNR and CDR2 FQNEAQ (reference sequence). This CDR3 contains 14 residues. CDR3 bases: TGTGCCAGCCCATCCCCGAGGTCCTACAATGAGCAGTTCTTC. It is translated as CASPSPRSYNEQFF.

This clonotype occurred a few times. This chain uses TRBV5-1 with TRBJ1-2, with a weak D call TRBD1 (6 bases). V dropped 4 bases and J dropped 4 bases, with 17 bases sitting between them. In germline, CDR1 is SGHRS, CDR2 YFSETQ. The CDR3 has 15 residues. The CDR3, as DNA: TGCGCCAGCAGCGAGTCTTCGGGGGCCTCCTATGGCTACACCTTC. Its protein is CASSESSGASYGYTF.

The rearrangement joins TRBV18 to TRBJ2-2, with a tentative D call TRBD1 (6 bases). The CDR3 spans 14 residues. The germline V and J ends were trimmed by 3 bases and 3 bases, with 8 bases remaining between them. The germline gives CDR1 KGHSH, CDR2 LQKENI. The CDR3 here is CASSPDSYTGELFF. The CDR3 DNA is TGTGCCAGCTCACCGGACAGTTACACCGGGGAGCTGTTTTTT.

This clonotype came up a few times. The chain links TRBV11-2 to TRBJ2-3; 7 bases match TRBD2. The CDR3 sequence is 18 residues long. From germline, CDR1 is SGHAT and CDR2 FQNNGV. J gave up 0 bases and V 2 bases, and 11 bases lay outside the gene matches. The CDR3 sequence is CASSLYRRGTSSTDTQYF. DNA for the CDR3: TGTGCCAGCAGCTTATATAGGCGGGGGACCTCTAGCACAGATACGCAGTATTTT.

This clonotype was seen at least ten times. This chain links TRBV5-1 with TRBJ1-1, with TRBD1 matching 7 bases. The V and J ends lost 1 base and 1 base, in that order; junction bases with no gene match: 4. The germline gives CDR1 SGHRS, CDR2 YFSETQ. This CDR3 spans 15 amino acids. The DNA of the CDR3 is TGCGCCAGCAGCTTGACCCGACAGGGGAACACTGAAGCTTTCTTT. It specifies CASSLTRQGNTEAFF.

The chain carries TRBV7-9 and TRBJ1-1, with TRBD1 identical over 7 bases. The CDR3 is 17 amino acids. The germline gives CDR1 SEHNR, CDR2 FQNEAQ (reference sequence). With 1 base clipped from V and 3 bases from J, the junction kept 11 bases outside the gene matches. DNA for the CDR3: TGTGCCAGCAGCTTAGATGGCAGGGGGAATCGGGACACTGAAGCTTTCTTT. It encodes CASSLDGRGNRDTEAFF.

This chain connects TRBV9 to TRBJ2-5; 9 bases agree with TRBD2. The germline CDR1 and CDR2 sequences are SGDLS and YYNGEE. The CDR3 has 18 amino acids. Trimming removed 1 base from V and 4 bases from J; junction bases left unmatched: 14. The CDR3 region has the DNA TGTGCCAGCAGCGTAACGGGCGGGGGGGGAAATCGGAGAGAGACCCAGTACTTC. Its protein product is CASSVTGGGGNRRETQYF.

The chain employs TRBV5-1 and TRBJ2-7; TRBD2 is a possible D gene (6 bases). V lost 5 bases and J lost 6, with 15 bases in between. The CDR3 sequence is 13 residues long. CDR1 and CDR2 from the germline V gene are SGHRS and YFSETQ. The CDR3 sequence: CASRPGGDGEQYF. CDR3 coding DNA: TGCGCCAGCAGACCAGGAGGGGACGGCGAGCAGTACTTC.

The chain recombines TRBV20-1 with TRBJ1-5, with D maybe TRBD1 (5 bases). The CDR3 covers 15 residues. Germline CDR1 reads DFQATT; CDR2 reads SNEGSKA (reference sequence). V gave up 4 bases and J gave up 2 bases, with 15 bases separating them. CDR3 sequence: CSANRDLGGNQPQHF. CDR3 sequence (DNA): TGCAGTGCTAACCGGGACCTAGGCGGCAATCAGCCCCAGCATTTT.

CDR3 sequence reads: CASSDRGSTGNTIYF. CDR3 nucleotides: TGTGCCAGCAGCGACAGGGGTTCCACTGGAAACACCATATATTTT. The chain has TRBV9 and TRBJ1-3; 7 bases map to TRBD1. The CDR3 has 15 residues. V gave up 3 bases and J gave up 2 bases; unmatched junction bases: 5. CDR1 is SGDLS, CDR2 YYNGEE, per germline.

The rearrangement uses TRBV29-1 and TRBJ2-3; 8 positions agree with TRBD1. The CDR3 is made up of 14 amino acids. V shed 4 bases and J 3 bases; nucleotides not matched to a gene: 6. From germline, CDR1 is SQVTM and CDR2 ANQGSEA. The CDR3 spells CSVVLTGGTDTQYF. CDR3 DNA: TGCAGCGTTGTTCTTACAGGGGGGACAGATACGCAGTATTTT.

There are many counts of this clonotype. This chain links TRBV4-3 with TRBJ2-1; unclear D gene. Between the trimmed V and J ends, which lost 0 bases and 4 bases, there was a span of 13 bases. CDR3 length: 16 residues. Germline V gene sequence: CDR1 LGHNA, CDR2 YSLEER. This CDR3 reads CASSQEVQQRYNEQFF. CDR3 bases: TGCGCCAGCAGCCAAGAAGTTCAACAGAGATACAATGAGCAGTTCTTC.

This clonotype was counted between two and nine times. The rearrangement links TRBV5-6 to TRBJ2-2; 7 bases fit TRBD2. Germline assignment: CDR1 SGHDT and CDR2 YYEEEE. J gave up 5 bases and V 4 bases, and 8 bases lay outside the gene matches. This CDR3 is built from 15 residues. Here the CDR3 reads CASSERGWDTGELFF. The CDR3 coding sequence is TGTGCCAGCAGCGAGCGGGGTTGGGATACCGGGGAGCTGTTTTTT.

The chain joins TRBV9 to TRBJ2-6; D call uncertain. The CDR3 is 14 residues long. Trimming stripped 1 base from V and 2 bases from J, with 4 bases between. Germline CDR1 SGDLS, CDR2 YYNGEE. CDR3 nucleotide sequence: TGTGCCAGCAGCGTATACACTGGGGCCAACGTCCTGACTTTC. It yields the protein CASSVYTGANVLTF.

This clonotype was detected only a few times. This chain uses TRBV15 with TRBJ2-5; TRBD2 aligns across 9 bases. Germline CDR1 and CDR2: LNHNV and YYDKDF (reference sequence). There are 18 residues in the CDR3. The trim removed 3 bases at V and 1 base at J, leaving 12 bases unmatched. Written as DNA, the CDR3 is TGTGCCACCAGCAGGCTTTCACGAGGACTAGCGTCCCAAGAGACCCAGTACTTC. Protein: CATSRLSRGLASQETQYF.

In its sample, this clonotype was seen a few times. The chain's CDR3 is CSARDRLTYNEQFF. The CDR3 DNA is TGCAGTGCTAGAGATCGGTTGACCTACAATGAGCAGTTCTTC. The chain joins TRBV20-1 to TRBJ2-1; D ambiguous. CDR1 is DFQATT and CDR2 is SNEGSKA in the germline V gene (reference sequence). Trimming took 0 bases from V and 2 from J, leaving 8 bases between them. The CDR3 spans 14 residues.

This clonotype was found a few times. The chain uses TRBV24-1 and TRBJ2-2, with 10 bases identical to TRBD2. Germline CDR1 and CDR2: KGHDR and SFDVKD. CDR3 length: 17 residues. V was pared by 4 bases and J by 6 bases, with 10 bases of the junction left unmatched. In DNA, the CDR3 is TGTGCCACCAGTGACCCCGGACTAGCGGAGCGTGCCGGGGAGCTGTTTTTT. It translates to CATSDPGLAERAGELFF.

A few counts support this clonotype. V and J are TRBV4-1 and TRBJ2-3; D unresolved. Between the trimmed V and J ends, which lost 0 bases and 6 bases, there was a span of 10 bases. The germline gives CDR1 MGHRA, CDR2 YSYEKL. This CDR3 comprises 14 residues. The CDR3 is CASSQEHGPDTQYF. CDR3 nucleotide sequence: TGCGCCAGCAGCCAAGAGCACGGGCCGGATACGCAGTATTTT.

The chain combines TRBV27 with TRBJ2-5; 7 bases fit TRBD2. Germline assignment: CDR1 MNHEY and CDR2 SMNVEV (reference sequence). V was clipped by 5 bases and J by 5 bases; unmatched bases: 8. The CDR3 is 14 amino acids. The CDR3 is CASSPMDGGETQYF. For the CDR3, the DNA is TGTGCCAGCAGTCCCATGGACGGGGGGGAGACCCAGTACTTC.

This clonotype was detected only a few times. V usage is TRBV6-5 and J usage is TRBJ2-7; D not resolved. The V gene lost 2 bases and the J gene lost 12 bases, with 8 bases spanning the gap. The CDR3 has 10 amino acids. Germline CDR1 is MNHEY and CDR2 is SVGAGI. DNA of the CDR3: TGTGCCAGCAGTTACCCCCTTCGGTACTTC. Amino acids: CASSYPLRYF.

The chain's CDR3 is CASSWSGGPGADTQYF. In nucleotides, the CDR3 is TGCGCCAGCAGCTGGAGCGGGGGGCCGGGTGCAGATACGCAGTATTTT. The chain uses TRBV5-1 and TRBJ2-3; 9 bases match TRBD2. The J segment lost 4 bases and the V segment lost 3 bases, leaving 9 bases of the junction unmatched. The CDR3 loop spans 16 amino acids. Per germline, CDR1 SGHRS and CDR2 YFSETQ.

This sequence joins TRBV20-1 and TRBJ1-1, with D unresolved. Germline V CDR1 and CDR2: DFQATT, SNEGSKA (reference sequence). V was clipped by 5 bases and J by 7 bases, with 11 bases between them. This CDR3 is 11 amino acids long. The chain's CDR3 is CSAYPGSEAFF. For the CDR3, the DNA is TGCAGTGCTTATCCGGGCAGTGAAGCTTTCTTT.

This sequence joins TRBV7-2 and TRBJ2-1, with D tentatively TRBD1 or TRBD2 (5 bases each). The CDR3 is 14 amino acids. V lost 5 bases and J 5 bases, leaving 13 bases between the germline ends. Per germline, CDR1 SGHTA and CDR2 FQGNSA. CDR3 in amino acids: CASSLGTYHNEQFF. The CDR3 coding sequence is TGTGCCAGCAGCCTTGGGACCTATCACAATGAGCAGTTCTTC.

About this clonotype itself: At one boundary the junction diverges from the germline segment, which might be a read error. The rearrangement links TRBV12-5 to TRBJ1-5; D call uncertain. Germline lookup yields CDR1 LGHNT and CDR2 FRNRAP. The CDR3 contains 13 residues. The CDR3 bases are TGTGCTTGTGGTTTACAGCGCGATCAGCCCCAGCATTTT. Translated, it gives CACGLQRDQPQHF.

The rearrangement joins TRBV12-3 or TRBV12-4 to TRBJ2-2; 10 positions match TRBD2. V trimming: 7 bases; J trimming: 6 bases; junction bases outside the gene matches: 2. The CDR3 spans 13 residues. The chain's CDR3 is CASTLAGPGELFF. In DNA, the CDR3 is TGTGCCAGCACACTAGCGGGGCCCGGGGAGCTGTTTTTT.

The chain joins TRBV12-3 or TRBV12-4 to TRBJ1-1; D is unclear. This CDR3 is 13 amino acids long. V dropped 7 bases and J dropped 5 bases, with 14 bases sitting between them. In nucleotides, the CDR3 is TGTGCCAGCAACCTCATGAAAGGGACTGAAGCTTTCTTT. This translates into CASNLMKGTEAFF.

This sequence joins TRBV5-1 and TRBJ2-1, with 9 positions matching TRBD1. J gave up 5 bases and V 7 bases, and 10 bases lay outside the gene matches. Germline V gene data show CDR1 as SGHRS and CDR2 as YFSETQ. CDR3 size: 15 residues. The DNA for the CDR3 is TGCGCCAGCCGCCCCGACAGGGGGGACAACAATGAGCAGTTCTTC. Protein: CASRPDRGDNNEQFF.

The DNA for the CDR3 is TGCGCCAGCAGCTTTACAGGCCGCGGGGATTCACCCCTCCACTTT. Translating it yields CASSFTGRGDSPLHF. The chain couples TRBV5-1 to TRBJ1-6; possibly TRBD1 for D (5 bases). The CDR3 covers 15 residues. V lost 2 bases, J lost 8 bases, and 14 bases lay in between. CDR1 is SGHRS and CDR2 is YFSETQ in the germline V gene.